This T cell receptor beta chain was captured in a study of blood T cell repertoires in COVID-19. At the level of the study: The United States, Italy and Spain provided the acute and convalescent COVID-19 samples. T cells, B-cell-depleted T cells, or PBMCs provided the cDNA or gDNA that served as material.

As handled by the study authors: For nucleated cells, counts were estimated from reference gene primer amplification. Data came from immunoSEQ multiplex PCR; TCRdb stores just in-frame clones and leaves some out. D and trimming come from the DNA, and the V and J calls and clone size come from that table. The sample has tens of thousands of clones, 85% to 95% seen once. The source of this sequence is a woman aged 55-70 years with active COVID-19. Sequencing was done on a sample of peripheral blood.

The CDR3 sequence is CASRTSGLQETQYF. The DNA of the CDR3 is TGCGCCAGCCGGACTAGCGGTCTCCAAGAGACCCAGTACTTC. The chain links TRBV5-1 to TRBJ2-5; 10 bases fit TRBD2. CDR1 is SGHRS, CDR2 YFSETQ, per germline. Trimming removed 7 bases from V and 1 base from J; junction bases left unmatched: 4. The CDR3 length is 14 residues.